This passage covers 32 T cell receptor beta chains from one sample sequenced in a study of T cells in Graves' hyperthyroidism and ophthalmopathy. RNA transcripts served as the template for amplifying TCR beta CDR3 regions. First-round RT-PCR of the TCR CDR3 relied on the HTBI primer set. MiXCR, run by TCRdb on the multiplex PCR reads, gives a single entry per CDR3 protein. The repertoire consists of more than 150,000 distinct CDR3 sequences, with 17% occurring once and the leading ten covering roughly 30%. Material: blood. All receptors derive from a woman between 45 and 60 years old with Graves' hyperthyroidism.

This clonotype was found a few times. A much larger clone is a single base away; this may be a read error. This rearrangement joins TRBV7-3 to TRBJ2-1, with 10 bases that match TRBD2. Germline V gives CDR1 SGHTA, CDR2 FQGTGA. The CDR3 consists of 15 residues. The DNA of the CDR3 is TGTGCCAGCGGCTTGCTAGCGGGGGCCTACAATGAGCAGTTCTTC. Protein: CASGLLAGAYNEQFF.

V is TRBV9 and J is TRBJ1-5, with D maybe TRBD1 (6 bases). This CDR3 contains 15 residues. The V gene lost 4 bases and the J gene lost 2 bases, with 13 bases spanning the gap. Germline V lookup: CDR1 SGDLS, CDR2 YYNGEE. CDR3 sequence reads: CASSLRGDRNQPQHF. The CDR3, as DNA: TGTGCCAGCAGCCTTAGGGGGGATCGCAATCAGCCCCAGCATTTT.

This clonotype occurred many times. The CDR3 coding sequence is TGTGCCAGCAGCCGACGAGGGGACTACGAGCAGTACTTC. This sequence encodes CASSRRGDYEQYF. This rearrangement joins TRBV7-9 to TRBJ2-7, with D perhaps being TRBD1 or TRBD2 (5 bases each). Germline V gene lookup returns CDR1 SEHNR and CDR2 FQNEAQ (reference sequence). This CDR3 spans 13 amino acids. V was shortened by 5 bases and J by 3 bases, with 11 bases between the two germline ends.

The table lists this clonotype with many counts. In nucleotides, the CDR3 is TGTGCCAGCAGCCCCCGGGCCACTTACACCTTC. Its translation: CASSPRATYTF. The chain combines TRBV7-9 with TRBJ1-2; no clear D gene. Germline assignment: CDR1 SEHNR and CDR2 FQNEAQ (reference sequence). Between the trimmed V and J ends, which lost 5 bases and 11 bases, there was a span of 12 bases. This CDR3 region has 11 residues.

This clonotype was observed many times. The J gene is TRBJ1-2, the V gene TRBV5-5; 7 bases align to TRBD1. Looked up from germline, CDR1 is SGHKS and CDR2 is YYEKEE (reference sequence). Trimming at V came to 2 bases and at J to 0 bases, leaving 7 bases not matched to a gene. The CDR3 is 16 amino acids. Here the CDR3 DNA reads TGTGCCAGCAGCTTTGCCGGGACAGCCGCTAACTATGGCTACACCTTC. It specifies CASSFAGTAANYGYTF.

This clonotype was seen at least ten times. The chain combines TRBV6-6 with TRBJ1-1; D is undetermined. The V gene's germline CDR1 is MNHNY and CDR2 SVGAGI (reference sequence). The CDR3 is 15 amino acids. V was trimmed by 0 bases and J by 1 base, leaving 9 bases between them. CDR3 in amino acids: CASSYSLHGNTEAFF. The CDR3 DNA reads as TGTGCCAGCAGTTACTCATTACACGGGAACACTGAAGCTTTCTTT.

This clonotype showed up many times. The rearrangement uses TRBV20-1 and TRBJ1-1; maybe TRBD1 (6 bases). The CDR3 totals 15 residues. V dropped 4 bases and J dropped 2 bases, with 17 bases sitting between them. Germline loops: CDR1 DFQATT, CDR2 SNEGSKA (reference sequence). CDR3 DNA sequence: TGCAGTGCTACAAAAGACAGGTTCTTTAACACTGAAGCTTTCTTT. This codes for CSATKDRFFNTEAFF.

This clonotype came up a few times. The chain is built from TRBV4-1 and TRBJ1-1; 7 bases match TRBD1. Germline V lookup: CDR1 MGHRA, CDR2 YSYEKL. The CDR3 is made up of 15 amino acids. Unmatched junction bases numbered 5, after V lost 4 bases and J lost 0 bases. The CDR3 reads CASSRLTGLNTEAFF. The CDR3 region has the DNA TGCGCCAGCAGCCGGCTGACAGGGTTGAACACTGAAGCTTTCTTT.

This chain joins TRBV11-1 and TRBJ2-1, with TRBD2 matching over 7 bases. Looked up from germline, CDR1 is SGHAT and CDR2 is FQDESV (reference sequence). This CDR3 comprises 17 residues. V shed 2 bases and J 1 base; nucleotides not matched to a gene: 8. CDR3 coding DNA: TGTGCCAGCAGCTTAAGTAGCGGGCTCGTTTCCTACAATGAGCAGTTCTTC. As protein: CASSLSSGLVSYNEQFF.

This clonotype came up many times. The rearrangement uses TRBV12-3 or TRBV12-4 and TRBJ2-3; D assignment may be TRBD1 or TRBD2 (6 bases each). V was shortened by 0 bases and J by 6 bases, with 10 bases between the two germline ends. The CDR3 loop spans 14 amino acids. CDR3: CASSLAGGGDTQYF. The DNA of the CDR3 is TGTGCCAGCAGTTTAGCGGGGGGCGGTGATACGCAGTATTTT.

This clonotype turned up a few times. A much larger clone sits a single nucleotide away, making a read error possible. This CDR3 is CAGSFGPGLGISPLHF. The CDR3 region has the DNA TGTGCCGGCAGCTTTGGTCCGGGGCTAGGGATTTCACCCCTCCACTTT. This chain uses TRBV7-2 with TRBJ1-6; a possible D gene is TRBD1 (5 bases). CDR1 is SGHTA and CDR2 is FQGNSA in the germline V gene. The length of the CDR3 is 16 residues.

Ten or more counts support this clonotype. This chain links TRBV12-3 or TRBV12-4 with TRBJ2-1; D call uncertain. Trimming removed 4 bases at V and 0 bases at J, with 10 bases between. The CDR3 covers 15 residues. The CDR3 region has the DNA TGTGCCAGCAGTTCCGGACGGCGCTCCTACAATGAGCAGTTCTTC. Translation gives CASSSGRRSYNEQFF.

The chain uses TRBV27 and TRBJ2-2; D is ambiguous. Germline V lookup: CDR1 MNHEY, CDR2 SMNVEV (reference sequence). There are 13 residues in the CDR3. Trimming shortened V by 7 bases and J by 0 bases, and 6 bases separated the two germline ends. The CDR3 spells CASTPTNTGELFF. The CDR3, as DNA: TGTGCCAGCACCCCTACGAACACCGGGGAGCTGTTTTTT.

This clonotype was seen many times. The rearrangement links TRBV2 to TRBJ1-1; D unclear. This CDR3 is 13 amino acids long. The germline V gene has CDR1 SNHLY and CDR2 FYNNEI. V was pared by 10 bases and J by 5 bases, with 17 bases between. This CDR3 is CATTRNGRTEAFF. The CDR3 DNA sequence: TGTGCCACCACTCGGAACGGGAGGACTGAAGCTTTCTTT.

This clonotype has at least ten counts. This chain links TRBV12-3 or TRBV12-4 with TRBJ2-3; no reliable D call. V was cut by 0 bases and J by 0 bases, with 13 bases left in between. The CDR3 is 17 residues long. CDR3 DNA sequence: TGTGCCAGCAGTTTAGCACGTGATTCGCCTAGCACAGATACGCAGTATTTT. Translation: CASSLARDSPSTDTQYF.

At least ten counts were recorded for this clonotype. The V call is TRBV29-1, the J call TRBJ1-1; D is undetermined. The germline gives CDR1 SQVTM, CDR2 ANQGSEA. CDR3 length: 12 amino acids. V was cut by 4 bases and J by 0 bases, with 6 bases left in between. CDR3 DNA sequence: TGCAGCGTTGCTGGGTTGAACACTGAAGCTTTCTTT. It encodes CSVAGLNTEAFF.

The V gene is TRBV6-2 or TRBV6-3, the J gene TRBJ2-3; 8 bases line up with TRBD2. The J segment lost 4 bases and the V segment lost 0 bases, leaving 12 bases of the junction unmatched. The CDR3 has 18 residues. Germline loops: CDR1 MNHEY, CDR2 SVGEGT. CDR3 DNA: TGTGCCAGCAGTTACTCGACGGTCCGGGAGGGCCAGGCAGATACGCAGTATTTT. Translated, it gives CASSYSTVREGQADTQYF.

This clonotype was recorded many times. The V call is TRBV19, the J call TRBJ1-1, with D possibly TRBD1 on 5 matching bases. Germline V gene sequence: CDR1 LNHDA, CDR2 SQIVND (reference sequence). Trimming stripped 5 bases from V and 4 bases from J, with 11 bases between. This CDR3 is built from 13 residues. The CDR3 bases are TGTGCCAGTAGTTGGAGGCAGGGCACTGAAGCTTTCTTT. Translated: CASSWRQGTEAFF.

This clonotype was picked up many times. This CDR3 is CASSEGSASGGATQYF. The CDR3 DNA sequence: TGTGCCAGCAGTGAAGGAAGTGCTAGCGGGGGGGCGACCCAGTACTTC. The chain has TRBV6-1 and TRBJ2-5, with 12 bases fitting TRBD2. Germline CDR1 reads MNHNS; CDR2 reads SASEGT. This CDR3 spans 16 amino acids. V lost 1 base, J lost 7 bases, and 7 bases stayed unmatched.

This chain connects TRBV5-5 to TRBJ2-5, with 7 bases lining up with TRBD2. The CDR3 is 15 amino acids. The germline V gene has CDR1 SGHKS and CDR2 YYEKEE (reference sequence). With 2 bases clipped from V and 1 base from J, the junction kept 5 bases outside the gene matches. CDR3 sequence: CASSFGPGGQETQYF. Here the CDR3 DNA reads TGTGCCAGCAGCTTTGGGCCGGGGGGCCAAGAGACCCAGTACTTC.

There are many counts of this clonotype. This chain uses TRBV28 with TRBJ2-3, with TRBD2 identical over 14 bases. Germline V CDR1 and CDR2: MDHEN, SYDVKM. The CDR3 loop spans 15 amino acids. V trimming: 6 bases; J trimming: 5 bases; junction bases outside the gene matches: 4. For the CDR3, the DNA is TGTGCCAGCAGCAAAGGGACTAGCGGGAGAGATACGCAGTATTTT. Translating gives CASSKGTSGRDTQYF.

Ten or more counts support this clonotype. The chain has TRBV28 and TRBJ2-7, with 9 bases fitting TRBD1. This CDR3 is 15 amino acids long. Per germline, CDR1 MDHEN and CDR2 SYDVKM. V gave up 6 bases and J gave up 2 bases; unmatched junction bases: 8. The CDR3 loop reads CASRATGGKTYEQYF. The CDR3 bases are TGTGCCAGCAGGGCTACAGGGGGCAAAACCTACGAGCAGTACTTC.

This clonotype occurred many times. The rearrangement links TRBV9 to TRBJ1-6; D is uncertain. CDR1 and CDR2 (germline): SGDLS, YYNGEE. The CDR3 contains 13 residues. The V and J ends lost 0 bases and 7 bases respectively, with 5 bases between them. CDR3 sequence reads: CASSVEWNSPLHF. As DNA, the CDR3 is TGTGCCAGCAGCGTAGAATGGAATTCACCCCTCCACTTT.

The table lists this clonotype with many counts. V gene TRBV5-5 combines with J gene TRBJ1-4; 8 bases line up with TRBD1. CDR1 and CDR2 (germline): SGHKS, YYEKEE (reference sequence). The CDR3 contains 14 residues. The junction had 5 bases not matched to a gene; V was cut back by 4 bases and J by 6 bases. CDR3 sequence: CASSNQGAYEKLFF. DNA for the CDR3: TGTGCCAGCAGCAACCAGGGGGCGTATGAAAAACTGTTTTTT.

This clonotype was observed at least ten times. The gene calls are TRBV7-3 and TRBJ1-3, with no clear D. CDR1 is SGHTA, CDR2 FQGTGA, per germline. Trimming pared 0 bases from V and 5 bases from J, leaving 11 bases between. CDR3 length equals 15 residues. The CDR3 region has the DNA TGTGCCAGCAGCTTAACGCCCTGGGATCGAAACACCATATATTTT. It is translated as CASSLTPWDRNTIYF.

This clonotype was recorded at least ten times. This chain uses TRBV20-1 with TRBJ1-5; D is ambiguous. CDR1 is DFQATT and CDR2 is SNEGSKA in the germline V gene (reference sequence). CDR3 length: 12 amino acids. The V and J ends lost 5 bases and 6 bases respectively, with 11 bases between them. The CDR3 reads CSARSVAQPQHF. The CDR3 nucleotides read TGCAGTGCTCGATCAGTGGCTCAGCCCCAGCATTTT.

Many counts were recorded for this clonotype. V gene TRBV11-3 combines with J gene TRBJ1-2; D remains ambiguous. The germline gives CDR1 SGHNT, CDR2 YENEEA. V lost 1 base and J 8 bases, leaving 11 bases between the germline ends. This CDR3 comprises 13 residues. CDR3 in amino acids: CASSLVREGGYTF. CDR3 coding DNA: TGTGCCAGCAGCTTAGTCCGAGAAGGAGGCTACACCTTC.

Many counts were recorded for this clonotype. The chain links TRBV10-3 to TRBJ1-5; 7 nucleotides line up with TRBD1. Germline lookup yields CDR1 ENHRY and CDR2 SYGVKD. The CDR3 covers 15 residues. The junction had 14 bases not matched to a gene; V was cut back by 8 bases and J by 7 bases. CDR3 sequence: CAIGDSKHRGQPQHF. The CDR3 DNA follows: TGTGCCATCGGAGACTCAAAACACAGGGGACAGCCCCAGCATTTT.

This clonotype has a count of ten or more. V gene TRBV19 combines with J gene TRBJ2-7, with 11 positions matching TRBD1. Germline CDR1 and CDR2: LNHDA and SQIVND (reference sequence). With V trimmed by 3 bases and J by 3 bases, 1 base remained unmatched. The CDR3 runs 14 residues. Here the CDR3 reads CASSIGTGGYEQYF. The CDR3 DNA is TGTGCCAGTAGTATTGGGACAGGGGGCTACGAGCAGTACTTC.

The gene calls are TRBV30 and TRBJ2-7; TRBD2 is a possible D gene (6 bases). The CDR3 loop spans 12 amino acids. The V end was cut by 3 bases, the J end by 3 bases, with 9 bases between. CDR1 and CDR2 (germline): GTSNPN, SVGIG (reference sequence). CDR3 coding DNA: TGTGCCTGGAGCCCGGGGGTCTACGAGCAGTACTTC. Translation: CAWSPGVYEQYF. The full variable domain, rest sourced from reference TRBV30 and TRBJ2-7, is SQTIHQWPATLVQPVGSPLSLECTVEGTSNPNLYWYRQAAGRGLQLLFYSVGIGQISSEVPQNLSASRPQDRQFILSSKKLLLSDSGFYLCAWSPGVYEQYFGPGTRLTVT.

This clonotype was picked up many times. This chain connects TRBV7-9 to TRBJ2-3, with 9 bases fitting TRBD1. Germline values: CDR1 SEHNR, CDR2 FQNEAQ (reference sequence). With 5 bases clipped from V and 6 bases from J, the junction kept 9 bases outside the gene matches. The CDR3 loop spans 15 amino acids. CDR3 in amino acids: CASSPPGQGVDTQYF. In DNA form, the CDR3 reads TGTGCCAGCAGCCCGCCGGGACAGGGAGTGGATACGCAGTATTTT.

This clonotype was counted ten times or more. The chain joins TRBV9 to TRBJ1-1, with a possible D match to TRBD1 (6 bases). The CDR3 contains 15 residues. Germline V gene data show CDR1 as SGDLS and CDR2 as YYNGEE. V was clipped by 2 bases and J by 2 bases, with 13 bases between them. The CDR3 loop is CASSVTGVRNTEAFF. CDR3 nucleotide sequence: TGTGCCAGCAGCGTGACAGGAGTAAGAAACACTGAAGCTTTCTTT.